This TCR beta chain was recorded in a study of blood T cell repertoires in COVID-19. Background on the study: COVID-19 samples collected from the United States, Italy and Spain covered acute and convalescent phases. PBMCs, B-cell-depleted T cells, or T cells were the source of the cDNA or gDNA that made up the material.

The CDR3 contains 13 residues. The V and J ends lost 10 bases and 6 bases, in that order; junction bases with no gene match: 5. From germline, CDR1 is KGHDR and CDR2 SFDVKD. Only in-frame clones appear in the TCRdb table, and some are missing; sequencing was by immunoSEQ multiplex PCR. The sample has 150,000 to 200,000 clones, roughly nine tenths seen once. The clonotype comes from a man between 18 and 29 years old who had recovered from COVID-19. This chain connects TRBV24-1 to TRBJ2-2, with 9 bases that match TRBD2. Sequencing was carried out using peripheral blood. The CDR3 DNA reads TGTGCCACGCGGGAGGGCCCTCCCGGGGAGCTGTTTTTT. It encodes CATREGPPGELFF.